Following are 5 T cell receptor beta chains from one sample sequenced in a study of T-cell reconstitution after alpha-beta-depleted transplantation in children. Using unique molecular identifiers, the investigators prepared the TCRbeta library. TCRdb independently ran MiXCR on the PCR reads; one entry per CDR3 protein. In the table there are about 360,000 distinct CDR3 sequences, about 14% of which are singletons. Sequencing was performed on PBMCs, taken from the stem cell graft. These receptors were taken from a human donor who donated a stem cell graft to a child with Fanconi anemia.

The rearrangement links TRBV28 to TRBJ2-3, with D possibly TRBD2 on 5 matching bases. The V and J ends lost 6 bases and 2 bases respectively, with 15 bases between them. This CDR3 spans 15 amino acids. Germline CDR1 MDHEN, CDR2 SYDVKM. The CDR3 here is CASRWASGYTDTQYF. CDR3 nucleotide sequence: TGTGCCAGCAGGTGGGCAAGCGGATACACAGATACGCAGTATTTT. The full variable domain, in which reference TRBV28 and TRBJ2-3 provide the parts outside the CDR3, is DVKVTQSSRYLVKRTGEKVFLECVQDMDHENMFWYRQDPGLGLRLIYFSYDVKMKEKGDIPEGYSVSREKKERFSLILESASTNQTSMYLCASRWASGYTDTQYFGPGTRLTVL.

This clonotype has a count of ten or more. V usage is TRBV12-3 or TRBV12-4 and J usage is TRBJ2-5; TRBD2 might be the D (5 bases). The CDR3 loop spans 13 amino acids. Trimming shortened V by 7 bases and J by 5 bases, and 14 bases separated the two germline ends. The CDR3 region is CASTLNSGETQYF. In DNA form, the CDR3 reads TGTGCCAGCACCTTAAACTCGGGGGAGACCCAGTACTTC.

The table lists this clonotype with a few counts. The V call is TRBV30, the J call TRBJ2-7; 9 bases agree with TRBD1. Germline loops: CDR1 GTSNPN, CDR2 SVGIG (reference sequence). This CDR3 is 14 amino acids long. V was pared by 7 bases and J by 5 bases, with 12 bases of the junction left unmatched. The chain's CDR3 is CASYIQGAKNEQYF. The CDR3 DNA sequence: TGTGCCTCGTACATACAGGGGGCGAAGAACGAGCAGTACTTC. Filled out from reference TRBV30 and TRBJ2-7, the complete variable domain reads SQTIHQWPATLVQPVGSPLSLECTVEGTSNPNLYWYRQAAGRGLQLLFYSVGIGQISSEVPQNLSASRPQDRQFILSSKKLLLSDSGFYLCASYIQGAKNEQYFGPGTRLTVT.

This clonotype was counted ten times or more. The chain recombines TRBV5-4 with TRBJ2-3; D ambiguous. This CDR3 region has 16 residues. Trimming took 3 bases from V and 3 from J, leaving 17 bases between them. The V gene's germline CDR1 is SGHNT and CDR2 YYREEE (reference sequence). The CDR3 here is CASSYPASAGTDTQYF. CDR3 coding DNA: TGTGCCAGCAGCTACCCGGCCTCGGCAGGAACAGATACGCAGTATTTT.

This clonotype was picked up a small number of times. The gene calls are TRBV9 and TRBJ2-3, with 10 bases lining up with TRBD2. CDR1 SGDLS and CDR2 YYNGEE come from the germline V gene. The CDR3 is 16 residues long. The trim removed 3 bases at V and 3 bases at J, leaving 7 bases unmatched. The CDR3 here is CASSATLAGATDTQYF. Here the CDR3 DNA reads TGTGCCAGCAGCGCAACCCTAGCGGGGGCTACAGATACGCAGTATTTT.